These 31 T cell receptor beta chains came from one sample sequenced in a study of spatial heterogeneity in lung cancer. MiXCR, run by TCRdb on the 5' RACE reads, gives a single entry per CDR3 protein. The sample contains just under 95,000 distinct CDR3 sequences, roughly 12% of which appear only once. Time point noted: sample taken at primary tumor resection. Material for sequencing was whole RNA from tumor, nontumor lung or frozen PBMC, left unsorted. Sequencing used PBMCs, obtained at surgery. Receptor source: a male donor with early-stage non-small cell lung cancer.

In its sample, this clonotype was seen a few times. The chain has TRBV18 and TRBJ1-1; perhaps TRBD1 as D (5 bases). This CDR3 region has 14 residues. Germline CDR1 reads KGHSH; CDR2 reads LQKENI. Trimming pared 1 base from V and 1 base from J, leaving 7 bases between. This CDR3 is CASSPQGKNTEAFF. Written as DNA, the CDR3 is TGTGCCAGCTCACCACAGGGGAAGAACACTGAAGCTTTCTTT.

This clonotype was detected ten times or more. Written as DNA, the CDR3 is TGCAGCGTTGAGCCGGGGGCGCAACTTGGGGAGCAAGAGACCCAGTACTTC. Amino acid sequence: CSVEPGAQLGEQETQYF. This chain joins TRBV29-1 and TRBJ2-5, with D perhaps matching TRBD1 or TRBD2 (6 bases each). CDR1 and CDR2 (germline): SQVTM, ANQGSEA. V shed 3 bases and J shed 2 bases, with 22 bases lying between them. The CDR3 is 17 residues long. Together with reference TRBV29-1 and TRBJ2-5, the CDR3 gives the full variable domain: SAVISQKPSRDICQRGTSLTIQCQVDSQVTMMFWYRQQPGQSLTLIATANQGSEATYESGFVIDKFPISRPNLTFSTLTVSNMSPEDSSIYLCSVEPGAQLGEQETQYFGPGTRLLVL.

In its sample, this clonotype was seen a few times. V usage is TRBV6-1 and J usage is TRBJ1-2; 9 positions match TRBD1. Trimming took 7 bases from V and 8 from J; bases not matched to a gene: 8. CDR1 is MNHNS and CDR2 is SASEGT in the germline V gene. CDR3 size: 13 residues. The CDR3 spells CASMRDRDNGYTF. CDR3 DNA: TGTGCCAGCATGAGGGACAGGGATAACGGCTACACCTTC.

This chain links TRBV11-2 with TRBJ2-2; D remains ambiguous. This CDR3 contains 14 residues. Deletions cut 2 bases from V and 6 bases from J, with 10 bases between. The germline V gene has CDR1 SGHAT and CDR2 FQNNGV. Written as DNA, the CDR3 is TGTGCCAGCAGCTTACTTCGATATCCCGGGGAGCTGTTTTTT. Encoded protein: CASSLLRYPGELFF.

V and J are TRBV11-2 and TRBJ1-2, with D possibly being TRBD1 (6 bases). Germline V lookup: CDR1 SGHAT, CDR2 FQNNGV. The CDR3 sequence is 18 residues long. V was shortened by 6 bases and J by 8 bases, with 31 bases between the two germline ends. CDR3 loop: CASSPNYREGGPLWGYTF. The CDR3 DNA reads TGTGCCAGCAGTCCAAACTACAGGGAAGGGGGGCCTCTCTGGGGCTACACCTTC.

This chain joins TRBV20-1 and TRBJ2-3; a possible D gene is TRBD2 (6 bases). Germline V CDR1 and CDR2: DFQATT, SNEGSKA (reference sequence). The V gene lost 3 bases and the J gene lost 0 bases, with 10 bases spanning the gap. CDR3 length: 14 amino acids. The CDR3 DNA is TGCAGTGCTAGTCCTAGCGACAGCACAGATACGCAGTATTTT. As protein: CSASPSDSTDTQYF.

This clonotype has a handful of counts. V is TRBV4-2 and J is TRBJ2-7, with no clear D. CDR1 LGHNA and CDR2 YNFKEQ come from the germline V gene. Trimming stripped 0 bases from V and 1 base from J, with 7 bases between. The CDR3 runs to 14 residues. The CDR3 DNA reads as TGTGCCAGCAGCCAAGATATAGGGTCCTACGAGCAGTACTTC. It translates to CASSQDIGSYEQYF.

This clonotype was found many times. The gene calls are TRBV9 and TRBJ1-5; TRBD1 matches 8 bases. With V trimmed by 0 bases and J by 3 bases, 2 bases remained unmatched. CDR3 size: 15 residues. CDR1 SGDLS and CDR2 YYNGEE come from the germline V gene. Here the CDR3 reads CASSVAGGLNQPQHF. Here the CDR3 DNA reads TGTGCCAGCAGCGTAGCAGGGGGCCTCAATCAGCCCCAGCATTTT.

This chain uses TRBV29-1 with TRBJ2-3; weak D call: TRBD1 (5 bases). CDR3 length equals 12 residues. The V end was cut by 8 bases, the J end by 3 bases, with 12 bases between. CDR1 is SQVTM and CDR2 is ANQGSEA in the germline V gene. The CDR3 loop is CSIDRGTDTQYF. The CDR3 DNA is TGCAGCATCGATAGGGGAACAGATACGCAGTATTTT.

The chain couples TRBV20-1 to TRBJ2-7; TRBD2 agrees at 11 bases. The germline gives CDR1 DFQATT, CDR2 SNEGSKA (reference sequence). With V trimmed by 5 bases and J by 2 bases, 11 bases remained unmatched. The CDR3 is 16 residues long. This CDR3 is CSAGGSTSGSPYEQYF. CDR3 bases: TGCAGTGCTGGAGGTAGTACTAGCGGGAGCCCCTACGAGCAGTACTTC.

This clonotype has a count of ten or more. The CDR3 region has the DNA TGTGCCAGCAGCCAAGACCCCAATCAGCCCCAGCATTTT. Residues: CASSQDPNQPQHF. The gene calls are TRBV14 and TRBJ1-5; the D is unclear. Germline CDR1 and CDR2: SGHDN and FVKESK. CDR3 length equals 13 residues. Between the trimmed V and J ends, which lost 0 bases and 3 bases, there was a span of 3 bases. Variable domain in full (rest from reference TRBV14 and TRBJ1-5): EAGVTQFPSHSVIEKGQTVTLRCDPISGHDNLYWYRRVMGKEIKFLLHFVKESKQDESGMPNNRFLAERTGGTYSTLKVQPAELEDSGVYFCASSQDPNQPQHFGDGTRLSIL.

This clonotype was seen more than once but under ten times. J is TRBJ1-3 and V is TRBV6-5; 9 bases are shared with TRBD1. The CDR3 contains 15 residues. With 6 bases clipped from V and 0 bases from J, the junction kept 3 bases outside the gene matches. The V gene's germline CDR1 is MNHEY and CDR2 SVGAGI. In DNA form, the CDR3 reads TGTGCCAGCAGGGGACAGGGAATCTCTGGAAACACCATATATTTT. As protein: CASRGQGISGNTIYF.

The table lists this clonotype with a few counts. The chain links TRBV7-2 to TRBJ2-3; weak D call: TRBD1 (5 bases). The V gene's germline CDR1 is SGHTA and CDR2 FQGNSA. The ends were cut back, 6 bases at V and 0 bases at J, with 25 bases in the middle. CDR3 length: 19 residues. CDR3 nucleotides: TGTGCCAGCAGGCCAGGGTCGGTTAGTCGGAGAACTAGCACAGATACGCAGTATTTT. Translated: CASRPGSVSRRTSTDTQYF.

The gene calls are TRBV7-9 and TRBJ2-7; 7 nucleotides align to TRBD1. Germline assignment: CDR1 SEHNR and CDR2 FQNEAQ (reference sequence). With V trimmed by 3 bases and J by 9 bases, 8 bases remained unmatched. This CDR3 contains 13 residues. The CDR3 is CASSFEGATVQYF. Here the CDR3 DNA reads TGTGCCAGCAGCTTTGAGGGGGCGACGGTGCAGTACTTC.

V is TRBV20-1 and J is TRBJ1-6; D perhaps matches TRBD1 (6 bases). The CDR3 length is 16 residues. Trimming cost V 4 bases and J 0 bases, with 13 bases left between them. Looked up from germline, CDR1 is DFQATT and CDR2 is SNEGSKA (reference sequence). Here the CDR3 reads CSATVKDSSYNSPLHF. The CDR3 DNA sequence: TGCAGTGCTACAGTCAAGGACAGCTCCTATAATTCACCCCTCCACTTT.

This clonotype occurred many times. The chain uses TRBV20-1 and TRBJ1-2, with TRBD1 identical over 7 bases. Per the germline V gene, CDR1 is DFQATT and CDR2 is SNEGSKA (reference sequence). The CDR3 runs 16 residues. After removal of 3 bases from V and 2 bases from J, the junction contained 12 bases not matched to a gene. The CDR3 spells CSASLNSGTANYGYTF. The CDR3 DNA is TGCAGTGCTAGCCTAAATTCCGGGACAGCGAACTATGGCTACACCTTC.

V and J are TRBV25-1 and TRBJ2-2, with D possibly being TRBD1 (5 bases). The CDR3 extends over 14 amino acids. Germline V gene data show CDR1 as MGHDK and CDR2 as SYGVNS. V was pared by 3 bases and J by 4 bases, with 9 bases between. The CDR3 DNA is TGTGCCAGCAGTGACAGGGCTACCACCGGGGAGCTGTTTTTT. This gives the protein CASSDRATTGELFF.

This clonotype has a single count. This chain uses TRBV20-1 with TRBJ2-5; a weak D match, TRBD2 (5 bases). CDR1 is DFQATT and CDR2 is SNEGSKA in the germline V gene (reference sequence). The CDR3 consists of 14 residues. The ends were cut back, 3 bases at V and 9 bases at J, with 20 bases in the middle. CDR3 nucleotide sequence: TGCAGTGCTAGGCCGGGGTGGGATGGAAAGGCCCAGTACTTC. Translating gives CSARPGWDGKAQYF.

V is TRBV7-9 and J is TRBJ1-6; 7 positions agree with TRBD1. Trimming removed 1 base from V and 7 bases from J; junction bases left unmatched: 4. The CDR3 totals 15 residues. Germline V gene lookup returns CDR1 SEHNR and CDR2 FQNEAQ (reference sequence). Here the CDR3 DNA reads TGTGCCAGCAGCTTAGTCCAGGGGGTCAATTCACCCCTCCACTTT. The encoded protein is CASSLVQGVNSPLHF.

Many counts were recorded for this clonotype. In DNA form, the CDR3 reads TGCAGTGGTGGGTCCACCCAAGAGACCCAGTACTTC. It translates to CSGGSTQETQYF. The chain recombines TRBV29-1 with TRBJ2-5; D gene uncertain. CDR3 length: 12 residues. The germline CDR1 and CDR2 sequences are SQVTM and ANQGSEA.

The chain employs TRBV4-3 and TRBJ2-1; possible D gene TRBD2, 6 bases. This CDR3 is 16 amino acids long. V lost 0 bases and J lost 1, with 10 bases in between. The V gene's germline CDR1 is LGHNA and CDR2 YSLEER. CDR3 DNA: TGCGCCAGCAGCCAAGATCGGAGCGGGTCCTACAATGAGCAGTTCTTC. The encoded protein is CASSQDRSGSYNEQFF.

This chain joins TRBV4-2 and TRBJ2-1, with 12 bases aligning to TRBD2. There are 16 residues in the CDR3. After removal of 4 bases from V and 2 bases from J, the junction contained 3 bases not matched to a gene. The germline V gene has CDR1 LGHNA and CDR2 YNFKEQ. The CDR3 region is CASSLGLAGPYNEQFF. The CDR3 region has the DNA TGTGCCAGCAGCCTTGGACTAGCGGGACCCTACAATGAGCAGTTCTTC.

This clonotype was seen many times. Written as DNA, the CDR3 is TGTGCCAGCAGTGGACAGGGAACAAACATTCAGTACTTC. This translates into CASSGQGTNIQYF. V is TRBV25-1 and J is TRBJ2-4, with 7 positions matching TRBD1. CDR3 length equals 13 residues. With V trimmed by 4 bases and J by 6 bases, 3 bases remained unmatched. From germline, CDR1 is MGHDK and CDR2 SYGVNS.

J is TRBJ1-4 and V is TRBV7-9; D uncertain. This CDR3 contains 14 residues. Trimming cost V 5 bases and J 7 bases, with 14 bases left between them. Germline CDR1 and CDR2: SEHNR and FQNEAQ (reference sequence). CDR3 sequence reads: CASSIASGGEKLFF. Written as DNA, the CDR3 is TGTGCCAGCAGCATTGCATCGGGTGGTGAAAAACTGTTTTTT.

This clonotype was counted between two and nine times. V gene TRBV7-9 combines with J gene TRBJ1-1; D remains ambiguous. Per germline, CDR1 SEHNR and CDR2 FQNEAQ (reference sequence). The CDR3 is 12 residues long. Trimming took off 2 bases at V and 4 bases at J, with 5 bases between the two ends. CDR3 protein: CASSLTGTEAFF. The CDR3 DNA sequence: TGTGCCAGCAGCTTAACCGGCACTGAAGCTTTCTTT.

This clonotype was seen only a few times. The chain carries TRBV5-1 and TRBJ2-2; D perhaps matches TRBD1 (6 bases). The V and J ends lost 2 bases and 0 bases respectively, with 8 bases between them. Germline loops: CDR1 SGHRS, CDR2 YFSETQ. The CDR3 is made up of 15 amino acids. The CDR3 loop reads CASSLSGANTGELFF. Here the CDR3 DNA reads TGCGCCAGCAGCTTATCAGGGGCGAACACCGGGGAGCTGTTTTTT.

Points on this clonotype: Since a much larger clone is just one base distant, this may be a read error. The V gene is TRBV7-2, the J gene TRBJ2-1, with 7 bases matching TRBD2. CDR3 length equals 15 residues. From germline, CDR1 is SGHTA and CDR2 FQGNSA. Trimming took 1 base from V and 2 from J; bases not matched to a gene: 2. The CDR3 DNA is TGTGCCAGCAGCTTAGAGCGGGGCCCCTACAATGAGCAGTTCTTC. It codes for CASSLERGPYNEQFF.

This sequence joins TRBV6-4 and TRBJ2-1; D gene uncertain. Deletions cut 2 bases from V and 0 bases from J, with 8 bases between. There are 15 residues in the CDR3. Germline V gives CDR1 MRHNA, CDR2 SNTAGT. CDR3 sequence (DNA): TGTGCCAGCAGTGACAGGGCGGACTCCTACAATGAGCAGTTCTTC. The encoded protein is CASSDRADSYNEQFF.

As regards this clonotype: Germline is not matched at one junction end, which may reflect a read error. This chain links TRBV12-3 or TRBV12-4 with TRBJ2-3; D is possibly TRBD2 (5 bases). The CDR3 is made up of 15 amino acids. The CDR3 DNA is TGTGCCAGCAGTTTAGTCTCTTCTAGCACAGATACGCGGTATTTT. Encoded protein: CASSLVSSSTDTRYF.

The chain has TRBV7-8 and TRBJ2-1; 12 nucleotides align to TRBD2. The length of the CDR3 is 16 residues. The J segment lost 3 bases and the V segment lost 1 base, leaving 1 base of the junction unmatched. CDR1 and CDR2 (germline): SGHVS, FQNEAQ. CDR3: CASSLGLAGVYNEQFF. In nucleotides, the CDR3 is TGTGCCAGCAGCTTAGGACTAGCGGGAGTCTACAATGAGCAGTTCTTC.

This clonotype showed up many times. This chain joins TRBV5-1 and TRBJ2-7; TRBD2 matches 8 bases. From germline, CDR1 is SGHRS and CDR2 YFSETQ. The CDR3 has 15 amino acids. The V and J ends lost 5 bases and 0 bases, in that order; junction bases with no gene match: 7. The CDR3 sequence is CASRLLADSSYEQYF. The CDR3 coding sequence is TGCGCCAGCAGATTACTAGCGGACAGCTCCTACGAGCAGTACTTC.